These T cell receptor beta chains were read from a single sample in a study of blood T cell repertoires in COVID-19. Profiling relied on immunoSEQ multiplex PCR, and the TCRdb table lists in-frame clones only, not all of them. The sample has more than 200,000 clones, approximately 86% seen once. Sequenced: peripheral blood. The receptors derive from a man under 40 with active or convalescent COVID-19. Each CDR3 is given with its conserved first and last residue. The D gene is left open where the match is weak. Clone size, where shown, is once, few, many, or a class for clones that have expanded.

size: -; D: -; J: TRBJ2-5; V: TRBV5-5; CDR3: CASSQFGPVGETQYF; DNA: TGTGCCAGCAGCCAGTTTGGCCCTGTCGGGGAGACCCAGTACTTC
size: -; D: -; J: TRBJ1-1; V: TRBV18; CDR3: CASSLQQGFTEAFF; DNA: TGTGCCAGCTCACTACAACAGGGTTTCACTGAAGCTTTCTTT
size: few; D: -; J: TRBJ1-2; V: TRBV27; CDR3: CASSLKGGNYGYTF; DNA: TGTGCCAGCAGTTTAAAAGGGGGAAACTATGGCTACACCTTC
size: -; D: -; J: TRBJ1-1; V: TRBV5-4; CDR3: CASSLAGNSPNTEAFF; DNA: TGTGCCAGCAGCTTGGCCGGGAACAGCCCGAACACTGAAGCTTTCTTT
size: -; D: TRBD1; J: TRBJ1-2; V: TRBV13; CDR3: CASSYGTGELANYGYTF; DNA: TGTGCCAGCAGCTACGGGACAGGGGAGTTAGCTAACTATGGCTACACCTTC
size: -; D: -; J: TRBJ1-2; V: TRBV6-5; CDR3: CASTGDGYTF; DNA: TGTGCCAGCACGGGGGATGGCTACACCTTC
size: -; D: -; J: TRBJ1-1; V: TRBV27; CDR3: CASSLRRPPEDTEAFF; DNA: TGTGCCAGCAGTTTACGCAGGCCCCCGGAGGACACTGAAGCTTTCTTT
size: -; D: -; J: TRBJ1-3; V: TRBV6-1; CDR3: CASSVTGLLSGNTIYF; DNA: TGTGCCAGCAGTGTTACAGGGCTCCTCTCTGGAAACACCATATATTTT
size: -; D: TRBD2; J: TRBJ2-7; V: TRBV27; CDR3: CASGGVSYEQYF; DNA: TGTGCTAGCGGGGGCGTCTCCTACGAGCAGTACTTC
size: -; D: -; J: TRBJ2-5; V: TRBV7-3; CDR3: CASSRHEFETQYF; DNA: TGTGCCAGCAGCCGACACGAATTCGAGACCCAGTACTTC
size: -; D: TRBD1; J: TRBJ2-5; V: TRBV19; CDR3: CASSIVSGDSQETQYF; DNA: TGTGCCAGTAGTATAGTTTCTGGGGACAGCCAAGAGACCCAGTACTTC
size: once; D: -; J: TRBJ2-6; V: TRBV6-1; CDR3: CASSEFHEAGANVLTF; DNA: TGTGCCAGCAGTGAATTTCACGAGGCTGGGGCCAACGTCCTGACTTTC
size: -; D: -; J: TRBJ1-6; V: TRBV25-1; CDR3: CASSELGTVSSGNSPLHF; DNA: TGTGCCAGCAGTGAATTAGGGACTGTGAGCTCGGGGAATTCACCCCTCCACTTT
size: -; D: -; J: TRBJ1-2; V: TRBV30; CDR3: CAWSTKGDINYGYTF; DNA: TGTGCCTGGAGTACAAAGGGGGACATAAACTATGGCTACACCTTC
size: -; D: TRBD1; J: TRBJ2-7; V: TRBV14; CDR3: CASSQDDRGYEQYF; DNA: TGTGCCAGCAGCCAGGACGACAGGGGGTACGAGCAGTACTTC
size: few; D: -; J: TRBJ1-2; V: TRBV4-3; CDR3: CASRQGSGYGYTF; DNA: TGCGCCAGCAGACAGGGTAGTGGGTATGGCTACACCTTC
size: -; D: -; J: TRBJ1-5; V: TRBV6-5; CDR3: CASGGAGQPQHF; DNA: TGTGCCAGCGGGGGGGCCGGGCAGCCCCAGCATTTT
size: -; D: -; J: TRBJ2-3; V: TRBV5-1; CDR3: CASSLEVRAAISTDTQYF; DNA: TGCGCCAGCAGCTTGGAGGTCAGGGCAGCTATTAGCACAGATACGCAGTATTTT
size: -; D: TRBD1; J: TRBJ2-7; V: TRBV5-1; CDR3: CASSLGAVGDRSYEQYF; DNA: TGCGCCAGCAGCTTGGGGGCGGTGGGGGACAGATCCTACGAGCAGTACTTC
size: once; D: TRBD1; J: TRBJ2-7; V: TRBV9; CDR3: CASSVGTGGLEQYF; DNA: TGTGCCAGCAGCGTAGGGACAGGGGGTCTCGAGCAGTACTTC
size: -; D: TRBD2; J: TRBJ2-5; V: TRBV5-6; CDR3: CASSPLAGGWETQYF; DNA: TGTGCCAGCAGCCCCCTAGCGGGGGGGTGGGAGACCCAGTACTTC
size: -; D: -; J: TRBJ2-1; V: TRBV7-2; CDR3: CASSLVSGQYSYNEQFF; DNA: TGTGCCAGCAGCTTAGTTTCAGGACAGTACTCCTACAATGAGCAGTTCTTC
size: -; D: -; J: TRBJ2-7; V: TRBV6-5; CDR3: CASSSGTLSYEQYF; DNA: TGTGCCAGCAGTTCCGGGACACTTTCCTACGAGCAGTACTTC
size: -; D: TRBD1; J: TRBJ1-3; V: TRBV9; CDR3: CASSITGGADTIYF; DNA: TGTGCCAGCAGCATCACAGGGGGGGCGGACACCATATATTTT
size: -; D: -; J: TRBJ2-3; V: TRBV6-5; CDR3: CASSQLSPGTDTQYF; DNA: TGTGCCAGCAGTCAACTAAGCCCAGGCACAGATACGCAGTATTTT